The 20 T cell receptor beta chains reported below all come from one sample, sequenced in a study of T cells in Graves' hyperthyroidism and ophthalmopathy. The CDR3 regions of TCR beta were amplified from RNA transcripts. The study used the HTBI primer set for a first-round RT-PCR of the TCR CDR3. TCRdb used MiXCR to reprocess the multiplex PCR reads, holding one entry per CDR3 protein. The sample lists roughly 700,000 distinct CDR3 sequences; 17% were seen once. What was sequenced was blood. These receptors originate from a man aged 45-65 years with Graves' hyperthyroidism.

This clonotype was observed a handful of times. CDR3 sequence (DNA): TGTGCCAGTAGTATAGACAGGGGTTCCAAAAACATTCAGTACTTC. Its translation is CASSIDRGSKNIQYF. The genes are TRBV19 and TRBJ2-4; possible D gene TRBD1, 6 bases. Germline V gene lookup returns CDR1 LNHDA and CDR2 SQIVND (reference sequence). This CDR3 is built from 15 residues. Trimming pared 0 bases from V and 2 bases from J, leaving 8 bases between.

The rearrangement uses TRBV4-1 and TRBJ2-7; maybe TRBD1 (6 bases). The CDR3 is 13 amino acids. V lost 5 bases to trimming and J lost 3 bases, with 11 bases between them. CDR1 is MGHRA, CDR2 YSYEKL, per germline. The CDR3 nucleotides are TGCGCCAGCAGCTGGGAACAGGGCTACGAGCAGTACTTC. It codes for CASSWEQGYEQYF.

This clonotype was seen many times. This chain links TRBV7-8 with TRBJ2-5, with 8 positions matching TRBD2. The CDR3 is 15 residues long. The germline V gene encodes CDR1 SGHVS and CDR2 FQNEAQ. Trimming at V came to 5 bases and at J to 1 base, leaving 6 bases not matched to a gene. The CDR3 DNA sequence: TGTGCCAGCAGCCCCCCGGCGGGAGGCCAAGAGACCCAGTACTTC. Translated: CASSPPAGGQETQYF.

The table lists this clonotype with many counts. The chain uses TRBV11-2 and TRBJ2-3; 7 bases align to TRBD1. Germline V gives CDR1 SGHAT, CDR2 FQNNGV. V shed 2 bases and J 3 bases; nucleotides not matched to a gene: 8. The CDR3 extends over 16 amino acids. CDR3 coding DNA: TGTGCCAGCAGCTTAATGAGGGGGCGGTCAACAGATACGCAGTATTTT. This codes for CASSLMRGRSTDTQYF.

The V call is TRBV6-5, the J call TRBJ1-6; TRBD1 matches 9 bases. CDR3 length: 16 residues. V lost 4 bases and J lost 5; bases outside the gene matches: 6. Germline V gives CDR1 MNHEY, CDR2 SVGAGI. CDR3 coding DNA: TGTGCCAGCAGTTCCGGGACAGGGAATGATAATTCACCCCTCCACTTT. Its protein is CASSSGTGNDNSPLHF.

This clonotype showed up many times. The chain is built from TRBV20-1 and TRBJ2-1; D might be TRBD2 (6 bases). V was trimmed by 5 bases and J by 9 bases, leaving 17 bases between them. The CDR3 runs 13 residues. The germline V gene has CDR1 DFQATT and CDR2 SNEGSKA (reference sequence). CDR3 region: CSASPAGWAEQFF. The CDR3 DNA reads TGCAGTGCTTCCCCCGCGGGATGGGCTGAGCAGTTCTTC.

V gene TRBV11-2 combines with J gene TRBJ2-2; TRBD2 aligns across 12 bases. The germline V gene encodes CDR1 SGHAT and CDR2 FQNNGV. V gave up 2 bases and J gave up 6 bases; unmatched junction bases: 13. The CDR3 has 19 amino acids. CDR3 loop: CASSLSLAGGPSWAGELFF. In nucleotides, the CDR3 is TGTGCCAGCAGCTTATCGCTAGCGGGAGGGCCGAGTTGGGCCGGGGAGCTGTTTTTT. Full variable domain (remainder filled in from reference TRBV11-2 and TRBJ2-2): EAGVAQSPRYKIIEKRQSVAFWCNPISGHATLYWYQQILGQGPKLLIQFQNNGVVDDSQLPKDRFSAERLKGVDSTLKIQPAKLEDSAVYLCASSLSLAGGPSWAGELFFGEGSRLTVL.

This clonotype was observed at least ten times. V and J are TRBV7-2 and TRBJ2-6; perhaps TRBD1 as D (6 bases). Germline values: CDR1 SGHTA, CDR2 FQGNSA. V lost 1 base to trimming and J lost 4 bases, with 11 bases between them. CDR3 length equals 16 residues. The CDR3 coding sequence is TGTGCCAGCAGCTTAGTCAGGGGTGCCGGGGCCAACGTCCTGACTTTC. It yields the protein CASSLVRGAGANVLTF.

This clonotype showed up just a few times. The rearrangement joins TRBV29-1 to TRBJ2-7, with D unresolved. Trimming removed 0 bases from V and 3 bases from J, with 15 bases in between. Germline loops: CDR1 SQVTM, CDR2 ANQGSEA. The CDR3 is 15 residues long. CDR3 protein: CSVEDRRTNLYEQYF. Here the CDR3 DNA reads TGCAGCGTTGAAGATCGAAGGACGAACCTCTACGAGCAGTACTTC.

This rearrangement joins TRBV19 to TRBJ2-7, with 8 bases identical to TRBD1. The V segment lost 6 bases and the J segment 0 bases; nucleotides outside the gene matches: 4. The CDR3 runs 14 residues. CDR1 is LNHDA and CDR2 is SQIVND in the germline V gene (reference sequence). CDR3 sequence reads: CASRRTGSSYEQYF. CDR3 nucleotide sequence: TGTGCCAGTAGGCGGACAGGGTCCTCCTACGAGCAGTACTTC. The whole variable domain, filled in from reference TRBV19 and TRBJ2-7, reads DGGITQSPKYLFRKEGQNVTLSCEQNLNHDAMYWYRQDPGQGLRLIYYSQIVNDFQKGDIAEGYSVSREKKESFPLTVTSAQKNPTAFYLCASRRTGSSYEQYFGPGTRLTVT.

This clonotype was seen many times. The chain recombines TRBV20-1 with TRBJ2-1; possible D gene TRBD1, 6 bases. The CDR3 covers 15 residues. Germline V gene sequence: CDR1 DFQATT, CDR2 SNEGSKA (reference sequence). With 5 bases removed from V and 5 bases from J, the gap between germline ends came to 19 bases. The DNA of the CDR3 is TGCAGTGCTCCTCAGGGGCTAGAAACACACAATGAGCAGTTCTTC. Translating gives CSAPQGLETHNEQFF.

The sample holds many counts of this clonotype. The CDR3 protein is CAWSLQGGTQYF. As DNA, the CDR3 is TGTGCCTGGAGTCTTCAGGGGGGTACCCAGTACTTC. The V gene is TRBV30, the J gene TRBJ2-5; possible D gene TRBD1, 7 bases. The CDR3 has 12 amino acids. Germline-derived CDR1 and CDR2 are GTSNPN and SVGIG (reference sequence). Trimming took off 2 bases at V and 8 bases at J, with 12 bases between the two ends.

The chain couples TRBV28 to TRBJ1-1, with no clear D. V shed 6 bases and J shed 4 bases, with 18 bases lying between them. Germline V lookup: CDR1 MDHEN, CDR2 SYDVKM. CDR3 length: 15 amino acids. The CDR3 reads CASSLQGRAATEAFF. The DNA for the CDR3 is TGTGCCAGCAGCCTTCAAGGGAGGGCGGCCACTGAAGCTTTCTTT.

Only a few counts were recorded for this clonotype. V is TRBV15 and J is TRBJ1-6, with TRBD1 identical over 8 bases. This CDR3 comprises 17 residues. After removal of 6 bases from V and 3 bases from J, the junction contained 10 bases not matched to a gene. Germline-derived CDR1 and CDR2 are LNHNV and YYDKDF (reference sequence). The CDR3: CATSSYPGGGYNSPLHF. Written as DNA, the CDR3 is TGTGCCACCAGTTCCTATCCAGGGGGCGGCTATAATTCACCCCTCCACTTT.

In this sample, this clonotype turned up many times. The rearrangement uses TRBV28 and TRBJ1-2, with D perhaps matching TRBD1 (6 bases). Germline values: CDR1 MDHEN, CDR2 SYDVKM. With 2 bases removed from V and 7 bases from J, the gap between germline ends came to 11 bases. This CDR3 region has 13 residues. Here the CDR3 reads CASSLPQGSGYTF. As DNA, the CDR3 is TGTGCCAGCAGTTTACCCCAGGGGTCTGGCTACACCTTC.

This clonotype was found a few times. The chain has TRBV19 and TRBJ1-2; D may be TRBD1 (6 bases). Deletions cut 5 bases from V and 4 bases from J, with 11 bases between. The CDR3 totals 13 residues. Germline-derived CDR1 and CDR2 are LNHDA and SQIVND (reference sequence). This CDR3 reads CASSVGQSYGYTF. In DNA, the CDR3 is TGTGCCAGTAGTGTCGGACAGAGCTATGGCTACACCTTC.

This clonotype came up many times. The V and J genes are TRBV28 and TRBJ2-7; D is possibly TRBD2 (6 bases). V was cut by 5 bases and J by 6 bases, with 23 bases left in between. CDR1 and CDR2 (germline): MDHEN, SYDVKM. The length of the CDR3 is 16 residues. The CDR3 loop reads CASSPHRAGYEGEQYF. CDR3 DNA sequence: TGTGCCAGCAGTCCACACCGAGCGGGTTACGAGGGCGAGCAGTACTTC.

This clonotype has a count of ten or more. The chain uses TRBV7-2 and TRBJ2-7, with 10 bases lining up with TRBD2. With 3 bases clipped from V and 6 bases from J, the junction kept 5 bases outside the gene matches. CDR1 and CDR2 (germline): SGHTA, FQGNSA. CDR3 size: 14 residues. The CDR3 nucleotides read TGTGCCAGCAGCTTCATCCTAGCGGGAGTCGAGCAGTACTTC. This gives the protein CASSFILAGVEQYF.

The J gene is TRBJ1-5, the V gene TRBV28; 8 bases align to TRBD1. From germline, CDR1 is MDHEN and CDR2 SYDVKM. V lost 6 bases to trimming and J lost 0 bases; unmatched junction nucleotides: 7. The CDR3 is made up of 16 amino acids. The CDR3 protein is CASRTGTGFSNQPQHF. The CDR3 nucleotides are TGTGCCAGCAGAACGGGGACAGGATTTAGCAATCAGCCCCAGCATTTT.

This clonotype was recorded many times. The chain couples TRBV28 to TRBJ1-1; D remains unclear. The CDR3 extends over 16 amino acids. Trimming left V 4 bases short and J 5 bases short, with 20 bases between. Germline V lookup: CDR1 MDHEN, CDR2 SYDVKM. Here the CDR3 DNA reads TGTGCCAGCAGTTCTCACGGACGCCTTCGTTCGACTGAAGCTTTCTTT. Protein sequence: CASSSHGRLRSTEAFF.